A single sample is the source of the 32 T cell receptor beta chains below, sequenced in a study of blood T cells in healthy people across ages. Combining a sample-barcoded 5' primer with a J-beta primer mix, a second PCR ran for 7 to 11 cycles. One entry per CDR3 protein, called by TCRdb with MiXCR from the 5' RACE reads. There are around 1.5 million distinct CDR3 sequences in the sample; around 55% occur only once, and over 6.5% lies in the top ten. The specimen was blood. The receptors shown here come from a young man in good health.

This clonotype was found a few times. This chain links TRBV20-1 with TRBJ2-1; 8 bases are shared with TRBD2. Germline V gene data show CDR1 as DFQATT and CDR2 as SNEGSKA (reference sequence). The J segment lost 2 bases and the V segment lost 0 bases, leaving 3 bases of the junction unmatched. This CDR3 comprises 15 residues. This CDR3 is CSARDAAGAYNEQFF. The DNA for the CDR3 is TGCAGTGCTAGAGATGCAGCGGGAGCCTACAATGAGCAGTTCTTC.

This clonotype was picked up one time. The chain has TRBV7-9 and TRBJ2-6; D not certain. Looked up from germline, CDR1 is SEHNR and CDR2 is FQNEAQ (reference sequence). V gave up 4 bases and J gave up 0 bases, with 13 bases separating them. The CDR3 runs to 17 residues. The CDR3 DNA is TGTGCCAGCAGCTCTCCCGTAGAAACCTCTGGGGCCAACGTCCTGACTTTC. Its protein product is CASSSPVETSGANVLTF.

This chain links TRBV20-1 with TRBJ2-5; D might be TRBD1 or TRBD2, each matching 5 bases. CDR1 is DFQATT, CDR2 SNEGSKA, per germline (reference sequence). The CDR3 spans 13 residues. Trimming left V 3 bases short and J 4 bases short, with 12 bases between. CDR3 protein: CSASRGVGETQYF. The CDR3 region has the DNA TGCAGTGCTAGTAGAGGGGTAGGAGAGACCCAGTACTTC.

This rearrangement joins TRBV11-2 to TRBJ2-2; D is uncertain. Looked up from germline, CDR1 is SGHAT and CDR2 is FQNNGV. Deletions cut 1 base from V and 7 bases from J, with 10 bases between. This CDR3 comprises 14 residues. CDR3 DNA sequence: TGTGCCAGCAGCTTAGGAGGAAAGCTCGGGGAGCTGTTTTTT. As protein: CASSLGGKLGELFF.

The CDR3 spells CAISDPPRGDTEAFF. For the CDR3, the DNA is TGTGCCATCAGTGACCCACCCAGAGGGGACACTGAAGCTTTCTTT. V and J are TRBV10-3 and TRBJ1-1; the D gene is possibly TRBD1 (5 bases). Trimming shortened V by 3 bases and J by 3 bases, and 14 bases separated the two germline ends. CDR3 size: 15 residues. Germline lookup yields CDR1 ENHRY and CDR2 SYGVKD.

V gene TRBV29-1 combines with J gene TRBJ1-1; D uncertain. The germline V gene has CDR1 SQVTM and CDR2 ANQGSEA. The CDR3 extends over 16 amino acids. V gave up 3 bases and J gave up 6 bases, with 23 bases separating them. CDR3 nucleotide sequence: TGCAGCGTTGACCCGCGGGTTTCGGGATTTCGCCCTGAAGCTTTCTTT. This sequence encodes CSVDPRVSGFRPEAFF.

This chain connects TRBV20-1 to TRBJ2-5; 9 bases are shared with TRBD2. This CDR3 is 17 amino acids long. The V segment lost 6 bases and the J segment 3 bases; nucleotides outside the gene matches: 17. Germline lookup yields CDR1 DFQATT and CDR2 SNEGSKA (reference sequence). CDR3 protein: CSAVGTSRLGYEETQYF. CDR3 bases: TGCAGTGCCGTGGGGACTAGCAGATTGGGGTATGAAGAGACCCAGTACTTC.

This chain joins TRBV12-3 or TRBV12-4 and TRBJ1-2; 7 nucleotides match TRBD1. Trimming cost V 3 bases and J 5 bases; bases outside gene matches: 6. The CDR3 covers 14 residues. CDR3 sequence: CASSFADRTYGYTF. The CDR3 DNA sequence: TGTGCCAGCAGTTTCGCGGACAGGACTTATGGCTACACCTTC.

The rearrangement joins TRBV12-3 or TRBV12-4 to TRBJ1-1; 8 bases map to TRBD1. The J segment lost 8 bases and the V segment lost 4 bases, leaving 6 bases of the junction unmatched. CDR3 length: 13 residues. The CDR3 reads CASSSGQGTEAFF. The CDR3 region has the DNA TGTGCCAGCAGTTCCGGACAGGGAACCGAAGCTTTCTTT.

The V gene is TRBV28, the J gene TRBJ1-6; D is undetermined. The CDR3 loop spans 15 amino acids. CDR1 is MDHEN, CDR2 SYDVKM, per germline. V was clipped by 2 bases and J by 5 bases, with 10 bases between them. The CDR3 DNA is TGTGCCAGCAGTTTAGGATCCCCCCATAATTCACCCCTCCACTTT. Amino acid sequence: CASSLGSPHNSPLHF.

As for this clonotype: A read error may account for a junction end that differs from germline. The V call is TRBV7-9, the J call TRBJ1-2; unclear D gene. The germline CDR1 and CDR2 sequences are SEHNR and FQNEAQ (reference sequence). The CDR3 has 18 residues. The CDR3 reads CTSSFLSGRTLPNYGYTF. The CDR3 DNA is TGTACCAGCAGCTTCTTATCGGGCAGGACCCTACCAAACTATGGCTACACCTTC.

This clonotype was picked up a small number of times. The gene calls are TRBV5-1 and TRBJ1-2; tentatively, D is TRBD1 (5 bases). Germline CDR1 and CDR2: SGHRS and YFSETQ. The CDR3 consists of 16 residues. Deletions cut 2 bases from V and 6 bases from J, with 20 bases between. The CDR3 here is CASSFTLRGGMDGYTF. The CDR3 nucleotides read TGCGCCAGCAGCTTTACTCTACGGGGGGGAATGGATGGCTACACCTTC.

In its sample, this clonotype was seen a few times. The chain employs TRBV14 and TRBJ2-7, with 9 bases that match TRBD1. The V segment lost 1 base and the J segment 1 base; nucleotides outside the gene matches: 2. The CDR3 loop spans 15 amino acids. From germline, CDR1 is SGHDN and CDR2 FVKESK. DNA for the CDR3: TGTGCCAGCAGCCAAGTACAGGGGGCTTCCTACGAGCAGTACTTC. Encoded protein: CASSQVQGASYEQYF. The full variable domain, its missing parts supplied by reference TRBV14 and TRBJ2-7, is EAGVTQFPSHSVIEKGQTVTLRCDPISGHDNLYWYRRVMGKEIKFLLHFVKESKQDESGMPNNRFLAERTGGTYSTLKVQPAELEDSGVYFCASSQVQGASYEQYFGPGTRLTVT.

The rearrangement joins TRBV27 to TRBJ2-5; possible D gene TRBD1, 5 bases. Germline V gene sequence: CDR1 MNHEY, CDR2 SMNVEV (reference sequence). The CDR3 has 14 residues. V gave up 4 bases and J gave up 10 bases, with 19 bases separating them. The CDR3 coding sequence is TGTGCCAGCAGTTCCCAGGGTGGGTTCCGAGACCAGTACTTC. Its protein product is CASSSQGGFRDQYF.

This clonotype was picked up a small number of times. The J gene is TRBJ2-1, the V gene TRBV20-1; TRBD2 aligns across 7 bases. Germline assignment: CDR1 DFQATT and CDR2 SNEGSKA (reference sequence). V was clipped by 1 base and J by 2 bases; unmatched bases: 8. This CDR3 contains 16 residues. The CDR3 nucleotides are TGCAGTGCTAGAGTTGTGTGGGAGGGTACCTACAATGAGCAGTTCTTC. Translated: CSARVVWEGTYNEQFF.

The chain links TRBV11-2 to TRBJ2-5, with D perhaps TRBD1 (6 bases). Between the trimmed V and J ends, which lost 3 bases and 5 bases, there was a span of 19 bases. CDR3 size: 16 residues. Germline lookup yields CDR1 SGHAT and CDR2 FQNNGV. The CDR3 nucleotides are TGTGCCAGCAGCTTCCGACAGGCCGCCTTGAGGGAGACCCAGTACTTC. It yields the protein CASSFRQAALRETQYF.

The rearrangement links TRBV15 to TRBJ2-3; no reliable D call. CDR3 length: 12 residues. Looked up from germline, CDR1 is LNHNV and CDR2 is YYDKDF (reference sequence). Trimming removed 4 bases from V and 2 bases from J, with 4 bases in between. DNA for the CDR3: TGTGCCACCAGCATGACCACAGATACGCAGTATTTT. It is translated as CATSMTTDTQYF.

A single count supports this clonotype. V is TRBV27 and J is TRBJ1-2; D not resolved. Germline V gene data show CDR1 as MNHEY and CDR2 as SMNVEV (reference sequence). This CDR3 is 15 amino acids long. Trimming took off 8 bases at V and 4 bases at J, with 20 bases between the two ends. CDR3 amino acids: CASQNIHRGFYGYTF. CDR3 sequence (DNA): TGTGCCAGCCAAAATATCCACCGGGGTTTCTATGGCTACACCTTC.

This clonotype appeared a few times. The rearrangement joins TRBV29-1 to TRBJ2-5; D unclear. The V end was cut by 3 bases, the J end by 3 bases, with 11 bases between. Germline values: CDR1 SQVTM, CDR2 ANQGSEA. This CDR3 comprises 13 residues. The CDR3 sequence: CSVDLGIEETQYF. The CDR3 DNA reads TGCAGCGTTGATCTGGGGATAGAAGAGACCCAGTACTTC.

The chain joins TRBV6-2 or TRBV6-3 to TRBJ2-2, with a weak D call TRBD1 (5 bases). V was trimmed by 3 bases and J by 2 bases, leaving 10 bases between them. Germline V lookup: CDR1 MNHEY, CDR2 SVGEGT. This CDR3 has 15 residues. CDR3 in DNA: TGTGCCAGCAGTTATCACAGGCCTAACACCGGGGAGCTGTTTTTT. This translates into CASSYHRPNTGELFF.

In this sample, this clonotype turned up a few times. V and J are TRBV29-1 and TRBJ1-1; 7 nucleotides align to TRBD1. J lost 4 bases, V lost 6 bases, and 14 bases had no gene match. Germline CDR1 and CDR2: SQVTM and ANQGSEA. There are 15 residues in the CDR3. CDR3 region: CSVPTGSMGGTEAFF. The CDR3 DNA reads TGCAGCGTACCGACAGGGTCCATGGGTGGCACTGAAGCTTTCTTT.

This sequence joins TRBV7-6 and TRBJ1-1; the match to TRBD1 covers 10 bases. The CDR3 is made up of 16 amino acids. Trimming took 5 bases from V and 4 from J; bases not matched to a gene: 10. Germline CDR1 SGHVS, CDR2 FNYEAQ. CDR3 residues: CASSTGQGVTGTEAFF. DNA of the CDR3: TGTGCCAGCAGCACCGGACAGGGGGTAACAGGCACTGAAGCTTTCTTT.

The chain uses TRBV6-5 and TRBJ2-7; no reliable D call. The V end lost 6 bases, the J end lost 4 bases, and 22 bases lay between the germline ends. This CDR3 is built from 16 residues. The germline V gene has CDR1 MNHEY and CDR2 SVGAGI. In DNA form, the CDR3 reads TGTGCCAGCAGCCGACTGCCCGGACCACCCCGATACGAGCAGTACTTC. Protein sequence: CASSRLPGPPRYEQYF.

This clonotype was observed a few times. This sequence joins TRBV6-1 and TRBJ2-2, with D possibly TRBD2 on 6 matching bases. Per the germline V gene, CDR1 is MNHNS and CDR2 is SASEGT. The CDR3 covers 15 residues. The germline V and J ends were trimmed by 3 bases and 3 bases, with 11 bases remaining between them. The CDR3 bases are TGTGCCAGCAGTGATGCGGAGGGAGACACCGGGGAGCTGTTTTTT. Protein sequence: CASSDAEGDTGELFF.

A remark on this clonotype: Being one base from a much bigger clone, this may be a read error. The genes are TRBV4-1 and TRBJ2-4; D is uncertain. The end of the DNA is better explained by TRBJ2-5, so the J call may be wrong. The CDR3 extends over 13 amino acids. CDR1 and CDR2 (germline): MGHRA, YSYEKL. CDR3 amino acids: CASSQILVETQYF. The CDR3 DNA reads as TGCGCCAGCAGCCAAATTCTGGTAGAGACCCAGTACTTC.

The chain is built from TRBV27 and TRBJ2-7; 12 bases are shared with TRBD2. V gave up 5 bases and J gave up 7 bases; unmatched junction bases: 9. Per germline, CDR1 MNHEY and CDR2 SMNVEV (reference sequence). This CDR3 contains 15 residues. The CDR3 is CASSEIGLAGWEQYF. The CDR3 DNA reads as TGTGCCAGCAGTGAAATTGGACTAGCGGGGTGGGAGCAGTACTTC.

This sequence joins TRBV27 and TRBJ2-7; D may be TRBD1 (5 bases). The CDR3 is made up of 14 amino acids. Germline assignment: CDR1 MNHEY and CDR2 SMNVEV (reference sequence). V gave up 3 bases and J gave up 0 bases, with 9 bases separating them. CDR3 sequence: CASSFAGHSYEQYF. CDR3 nucleotides: TGTGCCAGCAGTTTTGCCGGACACTCCTACGAGCAGTACTTC.

The chain joins TRBV20-1 to TRBJ2-7; D may be TRBD1 or TRBD2 (5 bases each). The CDR3 length is 15 residues. CDR1 is DFQATT and CDR2 is SNEGSKA in the germline V gene (reference sequence). V shed 1 base and J shed 3 bases, with 16 bases lying between them. The CDR3 nucleotides read TGCAGTGCTAGAGCCTTCCGGGACGGAGGCTACGAGCAGTACTTC. Translated, it gives CSARAFRDGGYEQYF.

This clonotype came up a few times. The chain couples TRBV6-2 or TRBV6-3 to TRBJ1-1; 7 nucleotides agree with TRBD1. CDR1 and CDR2 (germline): MNHEY, SVGEGT. The J segment lost 1 base and the V segment lost 7 bases, leaving 6 bases of the junction unmatched. The CDR3 extends over 14 amino acids. CDR3 nucleotide sequence: TGTGCCAGCACCGTACAGGGGCGGAACACTGAAGCTTTCTTT. Amino acid sequence: CASTVQGRNTEAFF.

The chain recombines TRBV21-1 with TRBJ2-3; no DNA check was done on the table's D call, TRBD1. TRBV21-1 is noted as a pseudogene. The CDR3 has 18 amino acids. The CDR3 loop reads CASSPGTGKTPYLNTQYF. DNA for the CDR3: TGTGCCAGCAGCCCCGGGACAGGGAAGACGCCCTACCTAAATACGCAGTATTTT.

This clonotype has only a few counts. This chain uses TRBV29-1 with TRBJ2-1; no clear D. The CDR3 runs to 13 residues. The germline V gene has CDR1 SQVTM and CDR2 ANQGSEA. V dropped 3 bases and J dropped 4 bases, with 10 bases sitting between them. The CDR3 DNA follows: TGCAGCGTTGACACAGCGTCGTACAATGAGCAGTTCTTC. It encodes CSVDTASYNEQFF.

The rearrangement uses TRBV3-1 and TRBJ2-3; weak D call: TRBD1 (6 bases). Trimming cost V 4 bases and J 3 bases, with 14 bases left between them. The CDR3 has 15 residues. Germline V gene lookup returns CDR1 LGHDT and CDR2 YNNKEL (reference sequence). The CDR3: CASSLTGRRTDTQYF. CDR3 nucleotide sequence: TGTGCCAGCAGCCTGACAGGACGGAGGACAGATACGCAGTATTTT.